This paragraph reports one TCR beta chain. Its cognate antigen is unknown. As the sequencing template, cDNA was produced by extracting RNA and reverse transcribing it. This table comes from immunoSEQ multiplex PCR, and its TCRdb copy is limited to in-frame clones, with some not included. Here the sample spans 150,000 to 200,000 clones, 45% to 60% being singletons. The source of the sample is a study of CD8+ T cells in alopecia areata. As for the study in general: Oral tofacitinib (5 to 10 mg twice daily) was administered to treated patients. Study-wide findings and caveats: Scalp sample sequencing also detects resident alphabeta T cells of normal skin. Lesional tissue from the scalp (especially in alopecia totalis/universalis) showed higher clonality than normal scalp.

The treatment was: oral pan-JAK inhibitor, 5-10 mg twice daily. The TCR comes from a human donor with alopecia areata. This specimen consisted of CD8+ T cells sorted from blood, obtained around week 54, from a patient treated with tofacitinib.

The CDR3 nucleotides are TGTGCCAGCAGCTTCCGGGGGACAGGGGTCTCCTACAATGAGCAGTTCTTC. Its protein is CASSFRGTGVSYNEQFF. The rearrangement joins TRBV7-8 to TRBJ2-1; 10 nucleotides agree with TRBD1. The CDR3 runs to 17 residues. J gave up 0 bases and V 3 bases, and 5 bases lay outside the gene matches. From germline, CDR1 is SGHVS and CDR2 FQNEAQ.